This entry lists 15 T cell receptor beta chains sequenced from one sample in a study of T cells in Graves' hyperthyroidism and ophthalmopathy. The source material, RNA transcripts, was used to amplify TCR beta CDR3 regions. HTBI primers drove first-round RT-PCR of the TCR CDR3. TCRdb reprocessed the multiplex PCR reads via MiXCR and lists one record per CDR3 protein. The sample lists under 200,000 distinct CDR3 sequences, over 7.5% occurring once. The sequenced sample was blood. These receptor sequences come from a woman between 18 and 29 years old with Graves' hyperthyroidism that later progressed to Graves' ophthalmopathy.

The V call is TRBV9, the J call TRBJ2-5; TRBD1 agrees at 8 bases. The CDR3 is 16 amino acids. J lost 2 bases, V lost 4 bases, and 10 bases had no gene match. In germline, CDR1 is SGDLS, CDR2 YYNGEE. The CDR3 nucleotides are TGTGCCAGCAGCCGAAATCCTGGACAGGGTCAAGAGACCCAGTACTTC. This codes for CASSRNPGQGQETQYF.

This clonotype has just a few counts. The V call is TRBV30, the J call TRBJ1-3; no reliable D call. The CDR3 loop spans 14 amino acids. V dropped 3 bases and J dropped 3 bases, with 12 bases sitting between them. Per the germline V gene, CDR1 is GTSNPN and CDR2 is SVGIG (reference sequence). CDR3 protein: CAWSAGRVGNTIYF. The CDR3 DNA is TGTGCCTGGAGCGCGGGGAGGGTTGGAAACACCATATATTTT.

The chain employs TRBV5-8 and TRBJ2-1; tentatively, D is TRBD1 or TRBD2 (5 bases each). CDR1 SGHTS and CDR2 YDEGEE come from the germline V gene. Trimming removed 3 bases from V and 10 bases from J, with 11 bases in between. CDR3 length: 12 residues. CDR3 sequence: CASSSPGREQFF. CDR3 DNA: TGTGCCAGCAGCTCCCCGGGACGCGAGCAGTTCTTC.

Details on this clonotype: A read error may be the cause here, since a much bigger clone is one base away. V gene TRBV20-1 combines with J gene TRBJ1-1; TRBD1 agrees at 7 bases. The CDR3 totals 13 residues. Germline lookup yields CDR1 DFQATT and CDR2 SNEGSKA (reference sequence). DNA for the CDR3: TGCAGTGCTCGACAGGGCCAGAACACTGAAGCTCTCTTT. Translation: CSARQGQNTEALF.

There are many counts of this clonotype. The chain uses TRBV6-4 and TRBJ2-2; D is unresolved. The V and J ends lost 3 bases and 0 bases respectively, with 2 bases between them. The CDR3 sequence is 13 residues long. The germline gives CDR1 MRHNA, CDR2 SNTAGT. Here the CDR3 reads CASSEANTGELFF. The CDR3 DNA reads as TGTGCCAGCAGTGAAGCGAACACCGGGGAGCTGTTTTTT.

Many counts were recorded for this clonotype. The chain is built from TRBV2 and TRBJ1-6; the D is unclear. The CDR3 consists of 16 residues. V gave up 6 bases and J gave up 0 bases, with 12 bases separating them. Germline assignment: CDR1 SNHLY and CDR2 FYNNEI. CDR3 sequence (DNA): TGTGCCAGCAGACTAAGACATAGCTCCTATAATTCACCCCTCCACTTT. Residues: CASRLRHSSYNSPLHF.

The CDR3 DNA follows: TGTGCCAGCAGTGAAAAAAGGGCACCCCTGGTGAGAAACATTCAGTACTTC. This codes for CASSEKRAPLVRNIQYF. The genes are TRBV25-1 and TRBJ2-4, with no clear D. Germline assignment: CDR1 MGHDK and CDR2 SYGVNS. This CDR3 contains 17 residues. With 2 bases removed from V and 6 bases from J, the gap between germline ends came to 20 bases.

This clonotype was seen repeatedly, ten times or more. This chain uses TRBV4-2 with TRBJ1-6; D unclear. CDR1 is LGHNA, CDR2 YNFKEQ, per germline. The CDR3 is made up of 12 amino acids. The V end was cut by 3 bases, the J end by 8 bases, with 5 bases between. The CDR3 here is CASSHDYSPLHF. The CDR3 DNA reads TGTGCCAGCAGCCACGATTATTCACCCCTCCACTTT.

This clonotype was observed a handful of times. The V call is TRBV6-1, the J call TRBJ2-7; perhaps TRBD1 as D (6 bases). There are 13 residues in the CDR3. Germline loops: CDR1 MNHNS, CDR2 SASEGT. The ends were cut back, 7 bases at V and 7 bases at J, with 17 bases in the middle. In DNA, the CDR3 is TGTGCCAGCACAAGTTTCAGGGGAATGGAGCAGTACTTC. This translates into CASTSFRGMEQYF.

This clonotype was picked up many times. The chain is built from TRBV30 and TRBJ2-7; 8 positions match TRBD2. V was pared by 0 bases and J by 3 bases, with 1 base of the junction left unmatched. The V gene's germline CDR1 is GTSNPN and CDR2 SVGIG (reference sequence). CDR3 length: 13 residues. The CDR3 DNA sequence: TGTGCCTGGAGTGTGAGCGGGGGCTACGAGCAGTACTTC. Translation gives CAWSVSGGYEQYF.

This clonotype occurred a few times. V gene TRBV15 combines with J gene TRBJ2-7; 8 bases map to TRBD2. This CDR3 is 13 amino acids long. Germline CDR1 reads LNHNV; CDR2 reads YYDKDF (reference sequence). After removal of 0 bases from V and 6 bases from J, the junction contained 1 base not matched to a gene. The CDR3 loop reads CATSRDRGGEQYF. The CDR3 DNA reads as TGTGCCACCAGCAGAGATCGGGGGGGCGAGCAGTACTTC.

This clonotype was recorded at least ten times. The V gene is TRBV11-2, the J gene TRBJ1-2, with TRBD1 as a possible D gene (6 bases). The CDR3 is 15 residues long. Trimming took off 2 bases at V and 8 bases at J, with 18 bases between the two ends. Germline assignment: CDR1 SGHAT and CDR2 FQNNGV. CDR3 sequence: CASSLWALGAQGYTF. The CDR3 DNA sequence: TGTGCCAGCAGCTTATGGGCGCTGGGGGCTCAAGGCTACACCTTC.

In its sample, this clonotype was seen many times. Here the CDR3 reads CASSVVGGMNTEAFF. In DNA form, the CDR3 reads TGTGCCAGCAGCGTAGTTGGGGGGATGAACACTGAAGCTTTCTTT. The gene calls are TRBV9 and TRBJ1-1; perhaps TRBD1 as D (5 bases). V shed 0 bases and J shed 0 bases, with 9 bases lying between them. The CDR3 runs to 15 residues. CDR1 and CDR2 (germline): SGDLS, YYNGEE.

The chain combines TRBV30 with TRBJ2-1; 11 bases match TRBD2. The J segment lost 9 bases and the V segment lost 2 bases, leaving 9 bases of the junction unmatched. CDR3 size: 15 residues. Germline V gene sequence: CDR1 GTSNPN, CDR2 SVGIG (reference sequence). DNA of the CDR3: TGTGCCTGGAGTATCACTAGCGGGAGTCGGGGTGAGCAGTTCTTC. It codes for CAWSITSGSRGEQFF. The full variable domain, with the rest looked up from reference TRBV30 and TRBJ2-1, is SQTIHQWPATLVQPVGSPLSLECTVEGTSNPNLYWYRQAAGRGLQLLFYSVGIGQISSEVPQNLSASRPQDRQFILSSKKLLLSDSGFYLCAWSITSGSRGEQFFGPGTRLTVL.

The chain links TRBV3-1 to TRBJ2-6; D remains ambiguous. Trimming took off 0 bases at V and 3 bases at J, with 6 bases between the two ends. From germline, CDR1 is LGHDT and CDR2 YNNKEL (reference sequence). The CDR3 spans 15 residues. In DNA form, the CDR3 reads TGTGCCAGCAGCCAAGACGTCGATGGGGCCAACGTCCTGACTTTC. Amino acids: CASSQDVDGANVLTF.